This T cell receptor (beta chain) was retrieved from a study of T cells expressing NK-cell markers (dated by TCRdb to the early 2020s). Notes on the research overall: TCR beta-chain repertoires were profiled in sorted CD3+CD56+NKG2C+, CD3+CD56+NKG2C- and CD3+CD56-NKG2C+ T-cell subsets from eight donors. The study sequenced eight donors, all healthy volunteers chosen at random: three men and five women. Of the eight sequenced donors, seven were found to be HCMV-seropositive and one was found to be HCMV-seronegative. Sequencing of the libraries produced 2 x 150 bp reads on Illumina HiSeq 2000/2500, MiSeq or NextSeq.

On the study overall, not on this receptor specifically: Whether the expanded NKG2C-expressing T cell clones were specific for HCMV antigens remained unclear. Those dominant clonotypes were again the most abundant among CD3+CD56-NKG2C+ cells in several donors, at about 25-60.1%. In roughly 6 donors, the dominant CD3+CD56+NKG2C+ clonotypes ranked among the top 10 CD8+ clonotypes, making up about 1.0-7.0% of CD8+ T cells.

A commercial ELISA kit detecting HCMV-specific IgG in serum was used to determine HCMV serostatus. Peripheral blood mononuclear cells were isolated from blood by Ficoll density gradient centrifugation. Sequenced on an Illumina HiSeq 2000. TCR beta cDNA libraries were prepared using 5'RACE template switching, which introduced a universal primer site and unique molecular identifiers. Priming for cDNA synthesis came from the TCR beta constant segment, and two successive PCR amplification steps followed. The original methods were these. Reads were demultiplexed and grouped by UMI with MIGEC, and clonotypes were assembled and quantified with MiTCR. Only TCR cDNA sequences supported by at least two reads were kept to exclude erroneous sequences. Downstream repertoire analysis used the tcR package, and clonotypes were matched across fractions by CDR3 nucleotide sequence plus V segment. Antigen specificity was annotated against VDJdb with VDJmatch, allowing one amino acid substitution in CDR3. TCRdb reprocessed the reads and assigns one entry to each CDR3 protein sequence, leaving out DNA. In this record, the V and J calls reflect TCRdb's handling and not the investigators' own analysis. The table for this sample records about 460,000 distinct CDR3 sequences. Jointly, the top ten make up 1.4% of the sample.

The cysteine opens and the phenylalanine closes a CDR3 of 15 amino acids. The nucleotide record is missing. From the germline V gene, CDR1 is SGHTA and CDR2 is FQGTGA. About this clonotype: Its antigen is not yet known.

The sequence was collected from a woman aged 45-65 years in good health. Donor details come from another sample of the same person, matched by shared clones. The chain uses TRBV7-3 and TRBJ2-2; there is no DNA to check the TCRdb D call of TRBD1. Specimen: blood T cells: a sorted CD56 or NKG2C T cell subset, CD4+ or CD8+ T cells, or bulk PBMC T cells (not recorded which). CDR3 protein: CASSFKEGAAGELFF. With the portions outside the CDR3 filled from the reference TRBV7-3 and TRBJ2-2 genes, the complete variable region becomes GAGVSQTPSNKVTEKGKYVELRCDPISGHTALYWYRQSLGQGPEFLIYFQGTGAADDSGLPNDRFFAVRPEGSVSTLKIQRTERGDSAVYLCASSFKEGAAGELFFGEGSRLTVL.